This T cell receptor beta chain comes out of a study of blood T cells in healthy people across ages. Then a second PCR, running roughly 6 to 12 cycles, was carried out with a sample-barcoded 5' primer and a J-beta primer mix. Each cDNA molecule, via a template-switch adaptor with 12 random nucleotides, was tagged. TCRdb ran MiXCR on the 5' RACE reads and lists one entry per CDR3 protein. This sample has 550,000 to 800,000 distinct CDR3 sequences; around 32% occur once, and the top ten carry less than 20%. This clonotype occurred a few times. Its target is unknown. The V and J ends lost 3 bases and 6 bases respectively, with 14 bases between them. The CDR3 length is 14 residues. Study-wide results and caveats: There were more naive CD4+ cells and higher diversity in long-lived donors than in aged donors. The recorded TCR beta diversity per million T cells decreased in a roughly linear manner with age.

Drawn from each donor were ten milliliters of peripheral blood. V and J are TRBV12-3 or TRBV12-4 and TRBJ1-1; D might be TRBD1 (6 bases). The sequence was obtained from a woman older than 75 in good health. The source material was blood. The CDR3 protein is CASSFRTANAEAFF. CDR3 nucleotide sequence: TGTGCCAGCAGTTTTAGGACAGCCAACGCTGAAGCTTTCTTT.